The TCR beta chain under discussion was sequenced for a study of T cells in narcolepsy. Sequencing used immunoSEQ multiplex PCR; TCRdb keeps in-frame clones, though not all of them. The data hold approximately 30,000 clones, with approximately 86% observed a single time. The CDR3 loop spans 15 amino acids. The germline V gene encodes CDR1 MNHEY and CDR2 SVGAGI. V was pared by 2 bases and J by 3 bases, with 4 bases of the junction left unmatched. The gene calls are TRBV6-5 and TRBJ2-5; 9 bases agree with TRBD1. Sequencing was done on a sample of CD45RA- memory CD4+ T cells from PBMCs. The clonotype was recovered from a human donor with narcolepsy. Written as DNA, the CDR3 is TGTGCCAGCAGTTACGGGACAGGGAGAGAAGAGACCCAGTACTTC. Its translation is CASSYGTGREETQYF.